This passage covers 15 T cell receptor beta chains from one sample sequenced in a study of blood T cell repertoires in COVID-19. Repertoires were generated with immunoSEQ multiplex PCR, while TCRdb's copy carries only in-frame clones and drops some. This table has under 200,000 clones, 86% appearing once. The sequenced sample was peripheral blood. The receptors derive from a woman aged 60-70 years with COVID-19, enrolled during active disease.

The chain has TRBV27 and TRBJ2-2; 12 bases map to TRBD2. V was pared by 4 bases and J by 6 bases, with 3 bases of the junction left unmatched. The CDR3 totals 15 residues. Germline-derived CDR1 and CDR2 are MNHEY and SMNVEV (reference sequence). CDR3 sequence (DNA): TGTGCCAGCAGTTCGCTAGCGGGAGGGGCCGGGGAGCTGTTTTTT. Amino acids: CASSSLAGGAGELFF.

This clone turned up a few times. This sequence joins TRBV30 and TRBJ2-2; possible D gene TRBD2, 5 bases. The CDR3 is 15 amino acids. Germline V gene data show CDR1 as GTSNPN and CDR2 as SVGIG (reference sequence). With 4 bases removed from V and 1 base from J, the gap between germline ends came to 13 bases. Here the CDR3 DNA reads TGTGCCTGGACCCAACTAGAATTGAACACCGGGGAGCTGTTTTTT. It specifies CAWTQLELNTGELFF.

The chain links TRBV30 to TRBJ2-7; D may be TRBD2 (6 bases). This CDR3 has 14 amino acids. V gave up 1 base and J gave up 7 bases, with 17 bases separating them. Germline CDR1 is GTSNPN and CDR2 is SVGIG (reference sequence). CDR3 region: CAWSAGVGLWEQYF. In nucleotides, the CDR3 is TGTGCCTGGAGTGCGGGGGTTGGTCTATGGGAGCAGTACTTC.

This chain connects TRBV7-2 to TRBJ2-4; TRBD2 agrees at 8 bases. The CDR3 is made up of 15 amino acids. Looked up from germline, CDR1 is SGHTA and CDR2 is FQGNSA. V lost 2 bases and J lost 8; bases outside the gene matches: 8. The CDR3 sequence: CASSLPAGVGDIQYF. CDR3 coding DNA: TGTGCCAGCAGCTTACCAGCGGGAGTGGGGGACATTCAGTACTTC.

This sequence joins TRBV10-1 and TRBJ2-7; tentatively, D is TRBD1 (6 bases). V lost 4 bases and J lost 2, with 18 bases in between. From germline, CDR1 is WNHNN and CDR2 SYGVQD (reference sequence). The CDR3 sequence is 16 residues long. CDR3 sequence (DNA): TGCGCCAGCAGTGTTACGGGACAAAGCACGACCTACGAGCAGTACTTC. Residues: CASSVTGQSTTYEQYF.

This chain uses TRBV7-2 with TRBJ2-3; 11 bases line up with TRBD2. The J segment lost 11 bases and the V segment lost 1 base, leaving 11 bases of the junction unmatched. The CDR3 spans 16 residues. Per the germline V gene, CDR1 is SGHTA and CDR2 is FQGNSA. Here the CDR3 reads CASSLGASGRTPMQYF. The CDR3 nucleotides read TGTGCCAGCAGCTTAGGGGCTAGCGGGAGGACCCCAATGCAGTATTTT.

This clone was seen just once. This rearrangement joins TRBV11-3 to TRBJ2-1, with D uncertain. Germline CDR1 is SGHNT and CDR2 is YENEEA. The CDR3 consists of 13 residues. Trimming took off 5 bases at V and 12 bases at J, with 17 bases between the two ends. CDR3 loop: CASSLQTPSAQFF. In DNA form, the CDR3 reads TGTGCCAGCAGCCTACAGACACCATCGGCGCAGTTCTTC.

The genes are TRBV19 and TRBJ2-2; D gene unclear. Trimming pared 9 bases from V and 0 bases from J, leaving 8 bases between. The CDR3 extends over 13 amino acids. Germline V gene sequence: CDR1 LNHDA, CDR2 SQIVND (reference sequence). In DNA, the CDR3 is TGTGCCAGCAGACACGCGAACACCGGGGAGCTGTTTTTT. Translating gives CASRHANTGELFF.

V and J are TRBV7-9 and TRBJ2-7, with 7 positions matching TRBD1. The CDR3 is made up of 13 amino acids. Germline V gene sequence: CDR1 SEHNR, CDR2 FQNEAQ (reference sequence). J was trimmed by 5 bases and V by 5 bases; bases with no gene match: 6. The CDR3 DNA is TGTGCCAGCAGCCTCAGGGGGAAAAACGAGCAGTACTTC. This translates into CASSLRGKNEQYF.

The rearrangement joins TRBV7-2 to TRBJ1-1, with 8 bases fitting TRBD1. With 6 bases clipped from V and 4 bases from J, the junction kept 4 bases outside the gene matches. The CDR3 is 13 amino acids. The germline V gene encodes CDR1 SGHTA and CDR2 FQGNSA. As DNA, the CDR3 is TGTGCCAGCAGGGTCAGGGGGCCCACTGAAGCTTTCTTT. Protein: CASRVRGPTEAFF.

This chain links TRBV2 with TRBJ2-7; TRBD1 matches at 7 bases. V gave up 6 bases and J gave up 3 bases; unmatched junction bases: 8. The CDR3 runs 14 residues. The germline CDR1 and CDR2 sequences are SNHLY and FYNNEI. The CDR3 here is CASRDRTGGYEQYF. CDR3 nucleotides: TGTGCCAGCAGGGACCGGACAGGCGGCTACGAGCAGTACTTC.

The chain recombines TRBV30 with TRBJ2-3, with TRBD1 as a possible D gene (6 bases). The CDR3 has 14 residues. Trimming removed 7 bases from V and 0 bases from J, with 14 bases in between. The germline V gene has CDR1 GTSNPN and CDR2 SVGIG (reference sequence). The CDR3 DNA reads as TGTGCCTCTCTACAGGGTGTGAGCACAGATACGCAGTATTTT. It is translated as CASLQGVSTDTQYF.

This rearrangement joins TRBV27 to TRBJ1-5; no clear D. The CDR3 contains 15 residues. Germline V CDR1 and CDR2: MNHEY, SMNVEV (reference sequence). The V end was cut by 3 bases, the J end by 4 bases, with 13 bases between. CDR3 residues: CASSLEGYANQPQHF. The CDR3 DNA reads as TGTGCCAGCAGTTTGGAGGGTTATGCAAATCAGCCCCAGCATTTT.

V is TRBV6-5 and J is TRBJ2-7, with 10 bases aligning to TRBD1. Germline values: CDR1 MNHEY, CDR2 SVGAGI. This CDR3 comprises 14 residues. J was trimmed by 7 bases and V by 6 bases; bases with no gene match: 9. CDR3 loop: CASRTGGAFGEQYF. CDR3 DNA sequence: TGTGCCAGCAGGACAGGGGGCGCGTTCGGTGAGCAGTACTTC.

The V call is TRBV13, the J call TRBJ1-2; 7 nucleotides align to TRBD1. The CDR3 runs 16 residues. Per the germline V gene, CDR1 is PRHDT and CDR2 is FYEKMQ (reference sequence). Unmatched junction bases numbered 5, after V lost 1 base and J lost 0 bases. CDR3 nucleotides: TGTGCCAGCAGCTTAGAGCAGGGGGGCCCTAACTATGGCTACACCTTC. Amino acid sequence: CASSLEQGGPNYGYTF.